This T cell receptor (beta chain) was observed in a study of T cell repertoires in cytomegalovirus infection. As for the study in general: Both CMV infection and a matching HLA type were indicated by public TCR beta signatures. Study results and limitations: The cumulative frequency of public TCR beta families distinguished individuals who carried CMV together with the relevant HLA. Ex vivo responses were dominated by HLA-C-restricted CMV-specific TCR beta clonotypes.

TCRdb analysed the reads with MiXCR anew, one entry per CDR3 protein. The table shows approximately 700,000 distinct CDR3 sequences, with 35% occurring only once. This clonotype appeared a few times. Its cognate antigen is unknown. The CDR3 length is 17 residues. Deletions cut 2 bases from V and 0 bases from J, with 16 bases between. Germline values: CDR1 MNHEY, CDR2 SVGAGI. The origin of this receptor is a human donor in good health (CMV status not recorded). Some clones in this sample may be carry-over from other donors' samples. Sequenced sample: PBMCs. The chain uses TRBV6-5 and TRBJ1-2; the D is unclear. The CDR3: CASSYGPAVSSNYGYTF. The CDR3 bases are TGTGCCAGCAGTTACGGCCCCGCTGTATCATCTAACTATGGCTACACCTTC.